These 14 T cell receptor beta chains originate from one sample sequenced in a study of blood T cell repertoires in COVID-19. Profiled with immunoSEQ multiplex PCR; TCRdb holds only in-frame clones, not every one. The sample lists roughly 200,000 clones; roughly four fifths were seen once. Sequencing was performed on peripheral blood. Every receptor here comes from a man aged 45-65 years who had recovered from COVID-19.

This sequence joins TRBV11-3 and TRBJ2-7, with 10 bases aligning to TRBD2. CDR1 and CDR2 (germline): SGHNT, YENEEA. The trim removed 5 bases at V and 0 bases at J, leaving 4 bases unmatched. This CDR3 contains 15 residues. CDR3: CASSLTSGDSYEQYF. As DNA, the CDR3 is TGTGCCAGCAGCCTCACTAGCGGGGACTCCTACGAGCAGTACTTC.

CDR3 in DNA: TGCGCCAGCAGCCGGACTAGCGGGAATACCGAGCAGTACTTC. Protein sequence: CASSRTSGNTEQYF. The rearrangement links TRBV5-1 to TRBJ2-7, with 12 bases identical to TRBD2. Losses at the gene ends were 4 bases for V and 6 bases for J; bases not matched to a gene: 5. The CDR3 spans 14 residues. CDR1 SGHRS and CDR2 YFSETQ come from the germline V gene. Complete variable domain (other parts from reference TRBV5-1 and TRBJ2-7): KAGVTQTPRYLIKTRGQQVTLSCSPISGHRSVSWYQQTPGQGLQFLFEYFSETQRNKGNFPGRFSGRQFSNSRSEMNVSTLELGDSALYLCASSRTSGNTEQYFGPGTRLTVT.

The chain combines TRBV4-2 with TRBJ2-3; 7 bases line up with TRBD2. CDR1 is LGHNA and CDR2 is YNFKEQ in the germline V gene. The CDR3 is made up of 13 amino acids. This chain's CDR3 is CATAGLIRDTQYF. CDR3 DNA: TGTGCGACAGCGGGACTTATCAGAGATACGCAGTATTTT.

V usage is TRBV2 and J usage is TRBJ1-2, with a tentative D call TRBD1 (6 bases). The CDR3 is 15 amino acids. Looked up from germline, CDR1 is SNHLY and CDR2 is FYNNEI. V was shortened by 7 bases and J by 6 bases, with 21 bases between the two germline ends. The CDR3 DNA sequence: TGTGCCAGCACCCTAAGGACAGCCTCTTCTCATGGCTACACCTTC. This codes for CASTLRTASSHGYTF. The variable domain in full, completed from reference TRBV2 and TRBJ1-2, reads EPEVTQTPSHQVTQMGQEVILRCVPISNHLYFYWYRQILGQKVEFLVSFYNNEISEKSEIFDDQFSVERPDGSNFTLKIRSTKLEDSAMYFCASTLRTASSHGYTFGSGTRLTVV.

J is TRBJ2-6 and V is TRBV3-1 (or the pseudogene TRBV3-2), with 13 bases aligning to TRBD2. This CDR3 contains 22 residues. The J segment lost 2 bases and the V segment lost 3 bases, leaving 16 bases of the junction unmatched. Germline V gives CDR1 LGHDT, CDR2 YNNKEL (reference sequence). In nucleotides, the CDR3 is TGTGCCAGCAGCCATACCACCGGGACTAGCGGGACCCGCGGGCCTGGGGCCAACGTCCTGACTTTC. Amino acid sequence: CASSHTTGTSGTRGPGANVLTF.

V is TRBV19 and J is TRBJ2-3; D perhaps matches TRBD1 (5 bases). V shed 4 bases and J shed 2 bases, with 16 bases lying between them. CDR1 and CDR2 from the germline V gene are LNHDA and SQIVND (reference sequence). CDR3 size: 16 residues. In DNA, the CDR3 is TGTGCCAGTAGTAGTCCAGGGTATACACCCACAGATACGCAGTATTTT. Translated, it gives CASSSPGYTPTDTQYF.

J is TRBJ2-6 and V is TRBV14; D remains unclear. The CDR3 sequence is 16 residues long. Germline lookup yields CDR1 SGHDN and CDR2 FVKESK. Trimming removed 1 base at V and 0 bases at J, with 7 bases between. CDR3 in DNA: TGTGCCAGCAGCCAAGTACAAGTCTCTGGGGCCAACGTCCTGACTTTC. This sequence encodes CASSQVQVSGANVLTF.

For the CDR3, the DNA is TGTGCCAGCAGCTTACAAAGAAACAGGGGTTCACCCCTCCACTTT. Its translation: CASSLQRNRGSPLHF. The chain carries TRBV7-6 and TRBJ1-6, with 7 positions matching TRBD1. This CDR3 is built from 15 residues. J was trimmed by 9 bases and V by 2 bases; bases with no gene match: 7. The germline V gene has CDR1 SGHVS and CDR2 FNYEAQ.

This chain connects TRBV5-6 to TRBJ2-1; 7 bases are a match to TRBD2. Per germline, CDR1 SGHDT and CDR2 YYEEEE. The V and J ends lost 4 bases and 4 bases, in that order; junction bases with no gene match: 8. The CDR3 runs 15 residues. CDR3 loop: CASSERDAAYNEQFF. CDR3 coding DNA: TGTGCCAGCAGCGAGCGGGACGCGGCTTACAATGAGCAGTTCTTC.

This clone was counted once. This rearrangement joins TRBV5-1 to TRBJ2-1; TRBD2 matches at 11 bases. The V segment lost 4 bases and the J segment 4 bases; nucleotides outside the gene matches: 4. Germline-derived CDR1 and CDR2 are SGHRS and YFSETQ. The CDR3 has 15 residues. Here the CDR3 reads CASSPGTSGYNEQFF. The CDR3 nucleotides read TGCGCCAGCAGCCCCGGGACTAGCGGATACAATGAGCAGTTCTTC.

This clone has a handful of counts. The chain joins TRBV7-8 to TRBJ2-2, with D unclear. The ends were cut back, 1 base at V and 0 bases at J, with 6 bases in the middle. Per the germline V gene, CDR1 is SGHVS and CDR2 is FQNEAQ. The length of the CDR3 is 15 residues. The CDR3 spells CASSLVSANTGELFF. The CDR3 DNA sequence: TGTGCCAGCAGCTTAGTATCGGCGAACACCGGGGAGCTGTTTTTT. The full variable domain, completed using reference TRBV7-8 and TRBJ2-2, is GAGVSQSPRYKVAKRGQDVALRCDPISGHVSLFWYQQALGQGPEFLTYFQNEAQLDKSGLPSDRFFAERPEGSVSTLKIQRTQQEDSAVYLCASSLVSANTGELFFGEGSRLTVL.

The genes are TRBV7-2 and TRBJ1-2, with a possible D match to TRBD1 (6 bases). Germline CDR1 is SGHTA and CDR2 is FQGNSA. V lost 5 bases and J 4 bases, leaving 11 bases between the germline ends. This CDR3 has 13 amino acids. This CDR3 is CASSEDRVYGYTF. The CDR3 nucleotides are TGTGCCAGCAGCGAGGACAGAGTCTATGGCTACACCTTC.

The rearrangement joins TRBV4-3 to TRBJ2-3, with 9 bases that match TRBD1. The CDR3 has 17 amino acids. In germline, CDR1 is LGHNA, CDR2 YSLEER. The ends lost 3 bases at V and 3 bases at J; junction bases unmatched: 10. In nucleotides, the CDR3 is TGCGCCAGCAGCCACCTTAACCCACAGGGGGCAACAGATACGCAGTATTTT. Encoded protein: CASSHLNPQGATDTQYF.

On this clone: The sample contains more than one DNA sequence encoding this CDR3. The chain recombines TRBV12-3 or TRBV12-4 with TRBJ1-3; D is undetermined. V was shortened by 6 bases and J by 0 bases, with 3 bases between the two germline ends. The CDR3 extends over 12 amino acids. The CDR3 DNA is TGTGCCAGCAGCTACTCTGGAAACACCATATATTTT. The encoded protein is CASSYSGNTIYF.